This note documents a single TCR beta chain sequence. The data originate from a study of early T cells in non-severe SARS-CoV-2 infection. Study as a whole: With bulk RNA from unsorted whole blood as input, sequencing yielded unpaired chains.

The protocol attached unique molecular identifiers to individual cDNA molecules. TCRdb re-called the 5' RACE reads through MiXCR, storing one row per CDR3 protein. The table shows around 78,000 distinct CDR3 sequences, with roughly a tenth occurring only once. CDR3 length: 14 amino acids. V was trimmed by 1 base and J by 7 bases, leaving 10 bases between them. CDR1 and CDR2 (germline): LNHDA, SQIVND (reference sequence). The receptor was isolated from an adult who was a healthcare worker with PCR-confirmed SARS-CoV-2 infection or an uninfected control (not recorded which). The V call is TRBV19, the J call TRBJ1-4, with D unclear. The sequences come from whole blood, collected at baseline. CDR3 residues: CASSIGAAGEKLFF. CDR3 sequence (DNA): TGTGCCAGTAGTATAGGCGCCGCGGGTGAAAAACTGTTTTTT.